This T cell receptor beta chain was obtained from a study of Ad26.COV2.S vaccination and SARS-CoV-2 variants. General observations from the study: Responses of spike-specific T cells (both CD8+ and CD4+) reportedly showed substantial breadth after vaccination.

Some clones are missing from TCRdb's copy, which holds only in-frame ones; the method was immunoSEQ multiplex PCR. The sample has some 370,000 clones; roughly 85% are singletons. Trimming pared 0 bases from V and 2 bases from J, leaving 18 bases between. Germline values: CDR1 LGHNA, CDR2 YSLEER. There are 18 residues in the CDR3. A note on this clone: The antigen remains undetermined.

Treatment of the sample: about 20 received Ad26.COV2.S at low or high dose, single or two shots; several received placebo; per-sample allocation not given. Repertoires come from day 63 after the first vaccine or placebo injection. This TCR was sampled from a person aged 18-65 years who received the Ad26.COV2.S COVID-19 vaccine or a placebo. Source: peripheral blood, taken in a trial of Ad26.COV2.S vaccine versus placebo. The gene calls are TRBV4-3 and TRBJ2-3; D not certain. The chain's CDR3 is CASSQDLRLLFPTDTQYF. The CDR3 coding sequence is TGCGCCAGCAGCCAAGATCTAAGGCTACTTTTCCCCACAGATACGCAGTATTTT.